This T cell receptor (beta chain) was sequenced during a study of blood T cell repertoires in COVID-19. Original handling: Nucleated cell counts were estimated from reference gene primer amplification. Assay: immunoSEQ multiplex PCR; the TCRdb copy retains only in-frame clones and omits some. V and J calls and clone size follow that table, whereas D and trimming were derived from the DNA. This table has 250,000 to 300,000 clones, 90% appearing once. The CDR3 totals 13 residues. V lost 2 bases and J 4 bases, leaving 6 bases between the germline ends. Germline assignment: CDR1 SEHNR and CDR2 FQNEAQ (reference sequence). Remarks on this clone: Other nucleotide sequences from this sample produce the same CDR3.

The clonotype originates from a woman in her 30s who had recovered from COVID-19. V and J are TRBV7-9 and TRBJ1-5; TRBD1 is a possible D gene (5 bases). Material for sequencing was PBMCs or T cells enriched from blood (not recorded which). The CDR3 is CASSLPGNQPQHF. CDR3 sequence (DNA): TGTGCCAGCAGCTTACCAGGGAATCAGCCCCAGCATTTT.